Each of the 30 T cell receptor beta chains below was sequenced from the same sample in a study of naive and memory T cell subsets. The beta constant-region primer was an equimolar mix of two oligonucleotides covering TRBC1 and TRBC2. Four rounds of PCR amplified the ligated cDNA using nested alpha and beta constant-region primers plus SP2. TCRdb ran MiXCR on the UMI-ligation and nested PCR reads and lists one entry per CDR3 protein. The data contain around 83,000 distinct CDR3 sequences, approximately 11% of them singletons. Which antigens these TCRs recognize remains unknown. Notes on the study in general: Possibly reflecting memory cells re-expressing CD45RA, a few larger clonotypes occurred in naive repertoires, especially CD8.

The sequencing input was naive CD4+ T cells from blood. The receptors come from a human donor in good health.

This sequence joins TRBV28 and TRBJ2-1; D is unclear. Germline V gene data show CDR1 as MDHEN and CDR2 as SYDVKM. The CDR3 is 14 amino acids. The V and J ends lost 6 bases and 6 bases respectively, with 15 bases between them. CDR3: CASSPVVYRNEQFF. The CDR3 DNA sequence: TGTGCCAGCAGCCCGGTGGTATATCGCAATGAGCAGTTCTTC.

The chain joins TRBV12-3 or TRBV12-4 to TRBJ2-7; TRBD1 agrees at 9 bases. This CDR3 region has 15 residues. The V segment lost 3 bases and the J segment 2 bases; nucleotides outside the gene matches: 5. CDR3 coding DNA: TGTGCCAGCAGTTTGAGACAGGGGGACCCCTACGAGCAGTACTTC. Its protein is CASSLRQGDPYEQYF.

This chain links TRBV24-1 with TRBJ2-5, with a tentative D call TRBD1 (6 bases). The CDR3 spans 14 residues. V lost 4 bases, J lost 2 bases, and 10 bases lay in between. Germline V gene data show CDR1 as KGHDR and CDR2 as SFDVKD. CDR3 coding DNA: TGTGCCACCAGTGAATCCGGGACACAAGAGACCCAGTACTTC. This translates into CATSESGTQETQYF.

The rearrangement links TRBV5-1 to TRBJ2-2; 10 bases align to TRBD1. The CDR3 loop spans 15 amino acids. Trimming cost V 5 bases and J 7 bases; bases outside gene matches: 8. CDR1 is SGHRS, CDR2 YFSETQ, per germline. The CDR3 DNA follows: TGCGCCAGCAGACACACGACAGGGGGCCACGGGGAGCTGTTTTTT. This encodes CASRHTTGGHGELFF.

The CDR3 DNA follows: TGTGCCACCAGCAGAAGACTAGCGGGATGGAAGAATGAGCAGTTCTTC. This sequence encodes CATSRRLAGWKNEQFF. This chain links TRBV15 with TRBJ2-1; 11 bases are shared with TRBD2. The trim removed 2 bases at V and 7 bases at J, leaving 7 bases unmatched. Germline-derived CDR1 and CDR2 are LNHNV and YYDKDF (reference sequence). CDR3 size: 16 residues.

This clonotype appeared a single time. The chain has TRBV24-1 and TRBJ1-5; D is unclear. The CDR3 is 12 amino acids. CDR1 is KGHDR, CDR2 SFDVKD, per germline. V lost 3 bases and J lost 15, with 14 bases in between. As DNA, the CDR3 is TGTGCCACCAGTGATGAGCGTCAGAAGTGGCATTTT. Translating gives CATSDERQKWHF.

The chain has TRBV6-2 or TRBV6-3 and TRBJ1-5; D not resolved. Trimming removed 2 bases from V and 3 bases from J, with 8 bases in between. Germline assignment: CDR1 MNHEY and CDR2 SVGEGT. The CDR3 has 14 amino acids. DNA of the CDR3: TGTGCCAGCAGTTACGGGAGGGACAATCAGCCCCAGCATTTT. Its translation: CASSYGRDNQPQHF.

The CDR3 DNA reads TGTGCCAGCAGTCCCGGGACTAGCGGTCCGTTTTTTCAGTTCTTC. Translated, it gives CASSPGTSGPFFQFF. V gene TRBV27 combines with J gene TRBJ2-1; TRBD2 matches 11 bases. Trimming at V came to 5 bases and at J to 13 bases, leaving 13 bases not matched to a gene. CDR3 length: 15 amino acids. Looked up from germline, CDR1 is MNHEY and CDR2 is SMNVEV (reference sequence).

This clonotype appeared a few times. The chain is built from TRBV20-1 and TRBJ1-1; no clear D. V lost 0 bases, J lost 3 bases, and 11 bases lay in between. This CDR3 contains 14 residues. CDR1 and CDR2 from the germline V gene are DFQATT and SNEGSKA (reference sequence). The CDR3 DNA reads as TGCAGTGCTAGAGATGGGAGTCGGGACACTGAAGCTTTCTTT. Its protein product is CSARDGSRDTEAFF.

This clonotype was counted only a few times. The J gene is TRBJ2-7, the V gene TRBV11-3; no reliable D call. This CDR3 contains 12 residues. Germline values: CDR1 SGHNT, CDR2 YENEEA. The V end lost 1 base, the J end lost 2 bases, and 3 bases lay between the germline ends. CDR3 DNA: TGTGCCAGCAGCTTAGCCACCTACGAGCAGTACTTC. This encodes CASSLATYEQYF.

The chain joins TRBV12-3 or TRBV12-4 to TRBJ2-1; the D gene is possibly TRBD1 (6 bases). V dropped 6 bases and J dropped 11 bases, with 8 bases sitting between them. The CDR3 extends over 10 amino acids. DNA for the CDR3: TGTGCCAGCAGCCAGGGGAAGCAGTTCTTC. Its translation: CASSQGKQFF.

In this sample, this clonotype turned up a few times. The rearrangement joins TRBV20-1 to TRBJ2-7; either TRBD1 or TRBD2 may supply D (5 bases each). There are 12 residues in the CDR3. V was trimmed by 1 base and J by 5 bases, leaving 9 bases between them. Germline V gene sequence: CDR1 DFQATT, CDR2 SNEGSKA (reference sequence). DNA of the CDR3: TGCAGTGCTAGAGGATGGGACGACGAGCAGTACTTC. Its translation is CSARGWDDEQYF.

This clonotype was seen at least ten times. The chain employs TRBV20-1 and TRBJ1-4; the match to TRBD1 covers 7 bases. From germline, CDR1 is DFQATT and CDR2 SNEGSKA (reference sequence). The CDR3 is 16 residues long. Trimming at V came to 0 bases and at J to 2 bases, leaving 6 bases not matched to a gene. Here the CDR3 DNA reads TGCAGTGCTAGAGATCCACTGACAGGGACTAATGAAAAACTGTTTTTT. It encodes CSARDPLTGTNEKLFF.

This clonotype was counted a few times. This sequence joins TRBV30 and TRBJ1-5; D might be TRBD1 (5 bases). Deletions cut 2 bases from V and 5 bases from J, with 16 bases between. Looked up from germline, CDR1 is GTSNPN and CDR2 is SVGIG (reference sequence). CDR3 length: 15 amino acids. CDR3 region: CAWSMGPVMYQPQHF. The CDR3, as DNA: TGTGCCTGGAGTATGGGGCCAGTTATGTATCAGCCCCAGCATTTT.

This clonotype was picked up many times. The rearrangement joins TRBV7-2 to TRBJ2-3; 12 positions match TRBD2. Trimming at V came to 4 bases and at J to 4 bases, leaving 3 bases not matched to a gene. CDR1 and CDR2 (germline): SGHTA, FQGNSA. The CDR3 consists of 15 residues. The CDR3 loop is CASSSRLAGADTQYF. The CDR3 DNA follows: TGTGCCAGCAGCTCTCGACTAGCGGGAGCAGATACGCAGTATTTT. The whole variable domain, filled in from reference TRBV7-2 and TRBJ2-3, reads GAGVSQSPSNKVTEKGKDVELRCDPISGHTALYWYRQSLGQGLEFLIYFQGNSAPDKSGLPSDRFSAERTGGSVSTLTIQRTQQEDSAVYLCASSSRLAGADTQYFGPGTRLTVL.

The chain links TRBV5-4 to TRBJ2-3, with no clear D. The CDR3 is 14 residues long. From germline, CDR1 is SGHNT and CDR2 YYREEE (reference sequence). V lost 1 base, J lost 6 bases, and 12 bases lay in between. This CDR3 is CASSLQYPGDTQYF. CDR3 DNA: TGTGCCAGCAGCTTGCAGTACCCTGGGGATACGCAGTATTTT.

The chain links TRBV29-1 to TRBJ2-6; D is uncertain. Germline V CDR1 and CDR2: SQVTM, ANQGSEA. Trimming removed 5 bases at V and 0 bases at J, with 11 bases between. The CDR3 length is 15 residues. CDR3 region: CSVTHAGSGANVLTF. CDR3 nucleotide sequence: TGCAGCGTTACCCACGCTGGCTCTGGGGCCAACGTCCTGACTTTC.

This chain joins TRBV2 and TRBJ2-2; no clear D. The germline gives CDR1 SNHLY, CDR2 FYNNEI. The CDR3 has 15 residues. Trimming removed 4 bases at V and 0 bases at J, with 9 bases between. The DNA of the CDR3 is TGTGCCAGCAGTGCTGAGTTCGCGAACACCGGGGAGCTGTTTTTT. Translated, it gives CASSAEFANTGELFF.

The V call is TRBV18, the J call TRBJ2-7, with TRBD2 as a possible D gene (5 bases). The CDR3 runs 14 residues. Trimming removed 6 bases from V and 4 bases from J, with 16 bases in between. Germline assignment: CDR1 KGHSH and CDR2 LQKENI. Here the CDR3 DNA reads TGTGCCAGCTCCCCGGACCGGGAACGTTACGAGCAGTACTTC. It specifies CASSPDRERYEQYF.

This clonotype has ten or more counts. The chain employs TRBV12-3 or TRBV12-4 and TRBJ2-1, with D hard to call. This CDR3 contains 15 residues. Trimming took off 6 bases at V and 8 bases at J, with 20 bases between the two ends. As DNA, the CDR3 is TGTGCCAGCAGACCTTCGGCTAAACGGATCGATGAGCAGTTCTTC. It specifies CASRPSAKRIDEQFF.

CDR3 residues: CASSPLTGPAEQFF. In DNA form, the CDR3 reads TGTGCCAGCAGCCCCCTGACAGGGCCGGCTGAGCAGTTCTTC. The chain recombines TRBV7-3 with TRBJ2-1; TRBD1 aligns across 7 bases. CDR1 SGHTA and CDR2 FQGTGA come from the germline V gene. This CDR3 is 14 amino acids long. V lost 5 bases, J lost 9 bases, and 10 bases stayed unmatched. The variable domain in full, completed from reference TRBV7-3 and TRBJ2-1, reads GAGVSQTPSNKVTEKGKYVELRCDPISGHTALYWYRQSLGQGPEFLIYFQGTGAADDSGLPNDRFFAVRPEGSVSTLKIQRTERGDSAVYLCASSPLTGPAEQFFGPGTRLTVL.

The gene calls are TRBV7-3 and TRBJ2-1, with D possibly matching TRBD1 (6 bases). Trimming shortened V by 5 bases and J by 7 bases, and 24 bases separated the two germline ends. This CDR3 has 17 residues. In germline, CDR1 is SGHTA, CDR2 FQGTGA. CDR3 loop: CASSLQGFGPVTNEQFF. The CDR3, as DNA: TGTGCCAGCAGCCTACAGGGTTTTGGCCCGGTGACTAATGAGCAGTTCTTC.

In this sample, this clonotype turned up a few times. This chain joins TRBV4-3 and TRBJ2-1; the match to TRBD2 covers 14 bases. Looked up from germline, CDR1 is LGHNA and CDR2 is YSLEER. Trimming cost V 0 bases and J 0 bases; bases outside gene matches: 7. CDR3 length equals 20 residues. CDR3 sequence: CASSQEGTSGGLSSYNEQFF. CDR3 DNA: TGCGCCAGCAGCCAAGAAGGGACTAGCGGGGGCCTTTCCTCCTACAATGAGCAGTTCTTC.

V gene TRBV20-1 combines with J gene TRBJ1-5, with D unresolved. CDR1 is DFQATT and CDR2 is SNEGSKA in the germline V gene (reference sequence). The CDR3 length is 12 residues. Trimming cost V 3 bases and J 5 bases, with 8 bases left between them. As DNA, the CDR3 is TGCAGTGCTAGTGACTGGGATCAGCCCCAGCATTTT. Protein: CSASDWDQPQHF.

This chain uses TRBV12-3 or TRBV12-4 with TRBJ2-1; weak D call: TRBD2 (6 bases). V dropped 4 bases and J dropped 10 bases, with 8 bases sitting between them. This CDR3 spans 11 amino acids. This CDR3 is CASSSGGEQFF. The CDR3 nucleotides are TGTGCCAGCAGTTCCGGGGGAGAGCAGTTCTTC.

The chain recombines TRBV6-2 or TRBV6-3 with TRBJ1-6; the D is unclear. Germline V gene sequence: CDR1 MNHEY, CDR2 SVGEGT. The CDR3 consists of 11 residues. V was pared by 5 bases and J by 9 bases, with 5 bases between. DNA of the CDR3: TGTGCCAGCAGTGACGGTTCACCCCTCCACTTT. As protein: CASSDGSPLHF.

This clonotype showed up many times. The CDR3 nucleotides are TGCAGTGCTAGATCGACAGGGGTCTACAACACCGGGGAGCTGTTTTTT. The encoded protein is CSARSTGVYNTGELFF. This sequence joins TRBV20-1 and TRBJ2-2; 8 bases map to TRBD1. The ends lost 2 bases at V and 2 bases at J; junction bases unmatched: 7. This CDR3 has 16 residues. Germline lookup yields CDR1 DFQATT and CDR2 SNEGSKA (reference sequence).

This clonotype appeared many times. V usage is TRBV20-1 and J usage is TRBJ2-7; 7 bases are shared with TRBD1. This CDR3 region has 14 residues. Germline V gene sequence: CDR1 DFQATT, CDR2 SNEGSKA (reference sequence). V shed 3 bases and J 2 bases; nucleotides not matched to a gene: 7. CDR3 residues: CSASSARGPYEQYF. As DNA, the CDR3 is TGCAGTGCTAGTTCAGCGAGGGGGCCCTACGAGCAGTACTTC.

This clonotype was found many times. CDR3 protein: CASSSEAGRRYNEQFF. The CDR3 DNA follows: TGTGCCAGCAGCTCAGAAGCGGGCCGCCGTTACAATGAGCAGTTCTTC. The chain has TRBV11-3 and TRBJ2-1; D might be TRBD2 (6 bases). The CDR3 runs 16 residues. V lost 4 bases to trimming and J lost 4 bases, with 17 bases between them. Germline-derived CDR1 and CDR2 are SGHNT and YENEEA.

The sample holds many counts of this clonotype. V usage is TRBV5-6 and J usage is TRBJ2-3; D not certain. Germline assignment: CDR1 SGHDT and CDR2 YYEEEE. The V and J ends lost 4 bases and 6 bases respectively, with 12 bases between them. This CDR3 region has 13 residues. As DNA, the CDR3 is TGTGCCAGCAGCCCGACAAGTCCCGATACGCAGTATTTT. As protein: CASSPTSPDTQYF.